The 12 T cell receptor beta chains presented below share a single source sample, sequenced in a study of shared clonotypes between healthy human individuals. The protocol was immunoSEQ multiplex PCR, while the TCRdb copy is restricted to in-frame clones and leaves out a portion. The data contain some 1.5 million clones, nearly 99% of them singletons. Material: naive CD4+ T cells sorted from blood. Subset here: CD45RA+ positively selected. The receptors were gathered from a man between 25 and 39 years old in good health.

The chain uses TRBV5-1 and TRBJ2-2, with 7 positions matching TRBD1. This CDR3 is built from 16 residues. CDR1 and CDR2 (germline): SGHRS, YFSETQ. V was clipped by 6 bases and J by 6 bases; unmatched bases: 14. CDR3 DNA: TGCGCCAGCAACGTCAATACAGGGGAAGGGTCCGGGGAGCTGTTTTTT. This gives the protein CASNVNTGEGSGELFF.

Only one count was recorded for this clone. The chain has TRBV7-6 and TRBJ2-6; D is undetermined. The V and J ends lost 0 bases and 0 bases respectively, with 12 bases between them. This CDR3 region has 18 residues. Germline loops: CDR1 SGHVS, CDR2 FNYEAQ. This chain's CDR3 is CASSLAPVFSSGANVLTF. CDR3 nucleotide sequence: TGTGCCAGCAGCTTAGCGCCAGTTTTCAGCTCTGGGGCCAACGTCCTGACTTTC.

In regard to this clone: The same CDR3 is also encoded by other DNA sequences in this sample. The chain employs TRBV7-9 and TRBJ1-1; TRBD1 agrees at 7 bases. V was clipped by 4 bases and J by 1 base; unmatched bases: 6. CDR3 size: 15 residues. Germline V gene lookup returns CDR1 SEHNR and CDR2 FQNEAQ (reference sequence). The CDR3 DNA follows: TGTGCCAGCAGCTCCCGGACAGGCGAGAACACTGAAGCTTTCTTT. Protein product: CASSSRTGENTEAFF.

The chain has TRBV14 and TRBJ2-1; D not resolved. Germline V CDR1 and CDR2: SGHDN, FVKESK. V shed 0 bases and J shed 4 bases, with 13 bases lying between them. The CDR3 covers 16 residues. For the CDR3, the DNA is TGTGCCAGCAGCCAAGAAAACTCCAGGCATTACAATGAGCAGTTCTTC. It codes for CASSQENSRHYNEQFF.

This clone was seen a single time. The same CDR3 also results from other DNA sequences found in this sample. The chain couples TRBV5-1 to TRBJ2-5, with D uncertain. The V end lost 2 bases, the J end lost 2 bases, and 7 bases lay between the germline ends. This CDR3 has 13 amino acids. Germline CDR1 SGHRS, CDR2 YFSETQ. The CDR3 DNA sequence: TGCGCCAGCAGCTTATCAATACAAGAGACCCAGTACTTC. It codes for CASSLSIQETQYF.

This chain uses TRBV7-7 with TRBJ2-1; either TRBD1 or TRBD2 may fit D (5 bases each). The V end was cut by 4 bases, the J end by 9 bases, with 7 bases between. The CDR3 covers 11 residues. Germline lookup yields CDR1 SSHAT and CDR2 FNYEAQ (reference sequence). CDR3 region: CASSSGGEQFF. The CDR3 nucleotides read TGTGCCAGCAGCTCTGGGGGTGAGCAGTTCTTC.

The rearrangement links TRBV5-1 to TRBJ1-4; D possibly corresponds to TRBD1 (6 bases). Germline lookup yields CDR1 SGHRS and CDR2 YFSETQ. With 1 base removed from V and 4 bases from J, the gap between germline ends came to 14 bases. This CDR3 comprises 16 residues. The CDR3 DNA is TGCGCCAGCAGCTTGTCCCGGACAGCGCGTAATGAAAAACTGTTTTTT. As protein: CASSLSRTARNEKLFF.

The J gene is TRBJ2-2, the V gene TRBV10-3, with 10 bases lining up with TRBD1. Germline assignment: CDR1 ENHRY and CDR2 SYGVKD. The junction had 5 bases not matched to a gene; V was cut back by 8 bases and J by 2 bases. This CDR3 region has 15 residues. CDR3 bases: TGTGCCATCCCAGGGACAGGGGTTAACACCGGGGAGCTGTTTTTT. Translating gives CAIPGTGVNTGELFF.

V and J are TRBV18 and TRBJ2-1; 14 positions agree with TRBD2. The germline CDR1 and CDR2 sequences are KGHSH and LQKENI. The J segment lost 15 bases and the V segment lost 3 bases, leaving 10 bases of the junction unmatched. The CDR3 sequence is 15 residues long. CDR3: CASSPPLGLAGGPFF. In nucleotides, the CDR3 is TGTGCCAGCTCACCCCCGCTAGGACTAGCGGGAGGCCCGTTCTTC.

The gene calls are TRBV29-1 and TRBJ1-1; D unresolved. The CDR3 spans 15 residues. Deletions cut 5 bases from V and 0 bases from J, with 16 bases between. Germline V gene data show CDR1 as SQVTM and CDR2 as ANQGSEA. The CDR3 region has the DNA TGCAGCGTTCCGAAACCCGGGGTGATGAACACTGAAGCTTTCTTT. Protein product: CSVPKPGVMNTEAFF.

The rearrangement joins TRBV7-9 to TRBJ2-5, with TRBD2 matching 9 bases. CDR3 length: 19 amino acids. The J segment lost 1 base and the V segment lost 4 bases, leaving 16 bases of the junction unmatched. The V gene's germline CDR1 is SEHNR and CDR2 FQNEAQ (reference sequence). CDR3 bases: TGTGCCAGCAGCTCCCCGCCTCCGTCCACTAGCGGGCCCCAAGAGACCCAGTACTTC. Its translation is CASSSPPPSTSGPQETQYF.

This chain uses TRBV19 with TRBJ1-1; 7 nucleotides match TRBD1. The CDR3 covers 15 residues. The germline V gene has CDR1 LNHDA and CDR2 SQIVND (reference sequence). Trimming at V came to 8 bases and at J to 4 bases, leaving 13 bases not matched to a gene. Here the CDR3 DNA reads TGTGCCAGTTCCGTGGTGGAGGGGGCAGGCACTGAAGCTTTCTTT. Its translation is CASSVVEGAGTEAFF.